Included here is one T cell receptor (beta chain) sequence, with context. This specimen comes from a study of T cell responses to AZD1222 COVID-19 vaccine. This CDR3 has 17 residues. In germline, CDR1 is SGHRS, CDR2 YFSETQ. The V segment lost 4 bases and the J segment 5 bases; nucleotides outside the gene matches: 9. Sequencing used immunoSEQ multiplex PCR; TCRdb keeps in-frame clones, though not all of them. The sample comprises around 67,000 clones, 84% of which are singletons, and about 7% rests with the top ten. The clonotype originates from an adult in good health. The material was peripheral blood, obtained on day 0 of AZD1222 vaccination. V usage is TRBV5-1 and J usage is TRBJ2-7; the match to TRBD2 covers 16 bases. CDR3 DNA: TGCGCCAGCAGCCAGGGACTAGCGGGGGGGAGATCGGACGAGCAGTACTTC. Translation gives CASSQGLAGGRSDEQYF.